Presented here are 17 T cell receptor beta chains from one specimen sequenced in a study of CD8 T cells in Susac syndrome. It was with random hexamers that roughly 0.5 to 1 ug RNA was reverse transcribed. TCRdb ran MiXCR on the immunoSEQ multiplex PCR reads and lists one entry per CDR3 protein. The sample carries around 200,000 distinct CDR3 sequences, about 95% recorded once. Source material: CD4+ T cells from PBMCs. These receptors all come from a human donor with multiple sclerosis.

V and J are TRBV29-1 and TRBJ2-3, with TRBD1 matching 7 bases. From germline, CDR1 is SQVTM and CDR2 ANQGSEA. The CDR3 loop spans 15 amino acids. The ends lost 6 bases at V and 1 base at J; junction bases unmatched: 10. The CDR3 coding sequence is TGCAGCGTGGGAACAGGGGCAGGGGGCACAGATACGCAGTATTTT. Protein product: CSVGTGAGGTDTQYF.

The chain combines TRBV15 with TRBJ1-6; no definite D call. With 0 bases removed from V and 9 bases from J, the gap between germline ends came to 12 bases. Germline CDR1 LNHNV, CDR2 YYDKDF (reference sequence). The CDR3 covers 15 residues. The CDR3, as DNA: TGTGCCACCAGCAGAGAGCGGGTTGGTCCTTCACCCCTCCACTTT. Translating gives CATSRERVGPSPLHF.

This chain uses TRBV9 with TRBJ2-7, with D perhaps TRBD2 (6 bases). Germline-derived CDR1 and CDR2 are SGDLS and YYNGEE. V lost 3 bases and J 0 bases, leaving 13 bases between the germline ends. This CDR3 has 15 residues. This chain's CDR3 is CASSARDWDSYEQYF. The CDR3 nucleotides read TGTGCCAGCAGCGCCCGGGACTGGGACTCCTACGAGCAGTACTTC.

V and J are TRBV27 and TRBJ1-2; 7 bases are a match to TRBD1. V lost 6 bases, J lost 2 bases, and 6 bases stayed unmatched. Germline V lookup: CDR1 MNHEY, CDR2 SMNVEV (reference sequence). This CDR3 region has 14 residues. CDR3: CASRRQGGNYGYTF. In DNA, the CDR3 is TGTGCCAGCAGACGACAGGGTGGGAACTATGGCTACACCTTC.

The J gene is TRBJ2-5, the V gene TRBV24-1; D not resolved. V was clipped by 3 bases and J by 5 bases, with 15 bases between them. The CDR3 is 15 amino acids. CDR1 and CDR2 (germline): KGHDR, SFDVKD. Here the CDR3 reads CATSDGKGAGETQYF. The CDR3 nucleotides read TGTGCCACCAGTGATGGAAAGGGTGCCGGGGAGACCCAGTACTTC.

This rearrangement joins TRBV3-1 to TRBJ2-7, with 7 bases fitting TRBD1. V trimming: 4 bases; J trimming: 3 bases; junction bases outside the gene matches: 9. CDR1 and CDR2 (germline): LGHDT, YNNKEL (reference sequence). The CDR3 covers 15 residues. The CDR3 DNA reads TGTGCCAGCAGCCCGACCGGGACAGCGAACTACGAGCAGTACTTC. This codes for CASSPTGTANYEQYF.

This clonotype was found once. DNA of the CDR3: TGTGCCTGGAGTCCGGGACTACCTTACAATGAGCAGTTCTTC. This translates into CAWSPGLPYNEQFF. The rearrangement links TRBV30 to TRBJ2-1; 7 bases fit TRBD2. CDR3 length equals 14 residues. V gave up 2 bases and J gave up 4 bases; unmatched junction bases: 5. The germline CDR1 and CDR2 sequences are GTSNPN and SVGIG (reference sequence).

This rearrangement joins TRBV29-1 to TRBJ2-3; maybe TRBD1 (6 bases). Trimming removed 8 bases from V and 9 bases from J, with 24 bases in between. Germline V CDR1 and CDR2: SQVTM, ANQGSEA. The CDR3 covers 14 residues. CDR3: CSMAGQGYRRTQYF. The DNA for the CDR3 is TGCAGCATGGCCGGCCAGGGGTACCGACGAACGCAGTATTTT.

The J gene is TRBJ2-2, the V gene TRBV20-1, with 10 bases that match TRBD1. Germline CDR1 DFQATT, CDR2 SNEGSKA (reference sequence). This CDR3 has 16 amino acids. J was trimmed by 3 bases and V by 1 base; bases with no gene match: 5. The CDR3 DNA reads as TGCAGTGCTAGAGTCCCCGGGACAGGGGACACCGGGGAGCTGTTTTTT. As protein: CSARVPGTGDTGELFF.

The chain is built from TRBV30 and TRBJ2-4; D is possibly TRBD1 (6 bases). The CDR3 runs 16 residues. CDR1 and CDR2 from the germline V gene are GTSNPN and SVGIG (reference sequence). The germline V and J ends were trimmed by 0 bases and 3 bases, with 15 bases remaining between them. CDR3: CAWSVRLQGGKNIQYF. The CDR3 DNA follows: TGTGCCTGGAGTGTACGGCTACAGGGCGGCAAAAACATTCAGTACTTC.

The CDR3 DNA follows: TGTGCCTGGAGTAGGCTAGTCGCAGATACGCAGTATTTT. Protein sequence: CAWSRLVADTQYF. The chain uses TRBV30 and TRBJ2-3; D is ambiguous. This CDR3 region has 13 residues. V lost 2 bases to trimming and J lost 4 bases, with 10 bases between them. Germline CDR1 reads GTSNPN; CDR2 reads SVGIG (reference sequence).

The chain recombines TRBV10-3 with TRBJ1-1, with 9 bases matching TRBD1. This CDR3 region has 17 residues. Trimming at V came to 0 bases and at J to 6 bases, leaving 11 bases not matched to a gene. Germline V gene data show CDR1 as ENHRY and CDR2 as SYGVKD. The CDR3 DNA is TGTGCCATCAGTGAGTCGTCGGAGACAGGGGGTAACGCTGAAGCTTTCTTT. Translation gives CAISESSETGGNAEAFF.

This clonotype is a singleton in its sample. This chain's CDR3 is CSVGGGITEAFF. The CDR3 DNA is TGCAGCGTTGGGGGTGGAATCACTGAAGCTTTCTTT. The chain links TRBV29-1 to TRBJ1-1; no reliable D call. CDR1 and CDR2 (germline): SQVTM, ANQGSEA. Trimming removed 4 bases from V and 4 bases from J, with 10 bases in between. The CDR3 contains 12 residues. Full variable domain (remainder filled in from reference TRBV29-1 and TRBJ1-1): SAVISQKPSRDICQRGTSLTIQCQVDSQVTMMFWYRQQPGQSLTLIATANQGSEATYESGFVIDKFPISRPNLTFSTLTVSNMSPEDSSIYLCSVGGGITEAFFGQGTRLTVV.

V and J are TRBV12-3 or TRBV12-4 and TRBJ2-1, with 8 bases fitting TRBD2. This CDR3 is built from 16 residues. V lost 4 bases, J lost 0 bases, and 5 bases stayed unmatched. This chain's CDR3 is CASSWAGTSSYNEQFF. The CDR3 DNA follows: TGTGCCAGCAGTTGGGCGGGGACTAGCTCCTACAATGAGCAGTTCTTC.

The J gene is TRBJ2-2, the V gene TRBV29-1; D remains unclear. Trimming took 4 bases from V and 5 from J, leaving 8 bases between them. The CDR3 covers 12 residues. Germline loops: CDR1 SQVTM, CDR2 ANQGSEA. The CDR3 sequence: CSVGRRTGELFF. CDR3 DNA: TGCAGCGTTGGGCGCAGGACCGGGGAGCTGTTTTTT.

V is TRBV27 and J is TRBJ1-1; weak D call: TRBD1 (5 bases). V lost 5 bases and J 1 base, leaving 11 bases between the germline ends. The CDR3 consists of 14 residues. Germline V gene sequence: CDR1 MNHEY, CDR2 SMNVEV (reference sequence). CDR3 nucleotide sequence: TGTGCCAGCAGTATTAAGACAGCGAACACTGAAGCTTTCTTT. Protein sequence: CASSIKTANTEAFF.

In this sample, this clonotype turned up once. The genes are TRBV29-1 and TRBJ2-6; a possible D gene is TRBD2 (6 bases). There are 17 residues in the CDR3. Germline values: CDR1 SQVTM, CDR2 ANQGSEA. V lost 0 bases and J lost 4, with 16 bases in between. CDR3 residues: CSVEDLGGIPGANVLTF. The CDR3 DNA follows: TGCAGCGTTGAAGACCTAGGAGGGATCCCCGGGGCCAACGTCCTGACTTTC.